Below, 5 T cell receptor beta chains from the same sample are listed, as sequenced in a study of human T cells and chemical hapten exposure. Time point meaning: patch test 1, 2 weeks after DPC sensitization. Treatment noted: therapeutic diphenylcyclopropenone sensitization with weekly scalp DPC. TCRdb passed the RACE reads through MiXCR, listing each CDR3 protein once. Counted here are tens of thousands of distinct CDR3 sequences, around 9.3% occurring once; the ten biggest clones make up 13%. Sequences were derived from whole blood, sampled in connection with sensitization to the hapten diphenylcyclopropenone (DPC). These receptors were obtained from a woman in her thirties or forties with alopecia areata. Some clones in this sample may be carry-over from other donors' samples.

Concerning this clonotype: Its ends do not fully match the called genes, so a read error is possible. The chain links TRBV3-1 to TRBJ2-5; D gene ambiguous. This CDR3 comprises 14 residues. Per the germline V gene, CDR1 is LGHDT and CDR2 is YNNKEL (reference sequence). The CDR3 nucleotides are TGTGCCAGCAGCCAAGGACCCCTCCAAGGGACCCAGTACTTC. This codes for CASSQGPLQGTQYF.

This chain connects TRBV9 to TRBJ2-3; 8 positions agree with TRBD2. J gave up 3 bases and V 0 bases, and 6 bases lay outside the gene matches. Germline-derived CDR1 and CDR2 are SGDLS and YYNGEE. CDR3 length: 16 amino acids. CDR3 loop: CASSVATGGITDTQYF. Written as DNA, the CDR3 is TGTGCCAGCAGCGTAGCTACGGGGGGGATAACAGATACGCAGTATTTT.

This clonotype occurred a few times. The chain uses TRBV28 and TRBJ1-1, with D possibly TRBD1 on 5 matching bases. The CDR3 consists of 11 residues. The V gene's germline CDR1 is MDHEN and CDR2 SYDVKM. V was cut by 10 bases and J by 7 bases, with 13 bases left in between. The CDR3 DNA reads as TGTGCCACCGAGGGACGGTATGAAGCTTTCTTT. It is translated as CATEGRYEAFF.

V usage is TRBV23-1 and J usage is TRBJ2-7, with D perhaps matching TRBD1 (6 bases). TRBV23-1 is annotated as an ORF whose role is uncertain. The CDR3 has 13 residues. Trimming cost V 7 bases and J 1 base, with 11 bases left between them. This CDR3 reads CASKGDRSYEQYF. CDR3 DNA: TGCGCCAGCAAAGGAGACAGGTCCTACGAGCAGTACTTC.

The rearrangement joins TRBV15 to TRBJ2-1; 8 bases map to TRBD2. The V gene end was trimmed by 1 base and the J gene end by 12 bases; junction bases not matched to a gene: 17. Germline loops: CDR1 LNHNV, CDR2 YYDKDF (reference sequence). CDR3 length equals 17 residues. The CDR3 reads CATSRATGTRPVDGQFF. DNA of the CDR3: TGTGCCACCAGCAGAGCCACCGGGACTAGACCTGTCGACGGGCAGTTCTTC. Looking up the rest from reference TRBV15 and TRBJ2-1 gives the full variable domain: DAMVIQNPRYQVTQFGKPVTLSCSQTLNHNVMYWYQQKSSQAPKLLFHYYDKDFNNEADTPDNFQSRRPNTSFCFLDIRSPGLGDTAMYLCATSRATGTRPVDGQFFGPGTRLTVL.